This T cell receptor (beta chain) was sequenced in a study of relationships among human T cell subsets (dated by TCRdb to the early 2010s). With respect to the entire study: Eight distinct blood T cell populations were sequenced: pan T, CD8 cytotoxic, regulatory, Th1, Th2, naive plus transitional, activated and memory cells. Study-wide findings and limitations: No statistically significant differences in V, D and J usage, CDR3 length or N-nucleotide additions were observed among the seven subsets. The considerable overlap in CDR3s among Th1, Th2 and regulatory T cells was taken as suggesting that cell fate choices are stochastic. A CD4+CD8+ double-positive population could not be ruled out by the bead-based sorting. More than 60% of CD8+ cytotoxic sequences came from clones with more than 100 reads, while the regulatory and Th2 subsets showed few clones of that size.

The library was produced with multiplex PCR. Sequencing used a 454 GS FLX. Semiquantitative ARM-PCR was used to amplify the TCR alpha and beta CDR3 regions from mRNA. In ARM-PCR, tagged nested gene-specific primers were used first, and communal superprimers then performed exponential amplification. Before the second amplification round was performed on first-round PCR products, the nested primers were removed by exonuclease. Sequencing of the amplicons was performed on the 454 platform, which allows millions of DNA fragments to be sequenced rapidly without cloning bias. A read was counted as effective if the read could be mapped to both V and J germline segments. On the authors' methods: Reads were assigned to germline V, D and J segments with IRmap, which uses pyromap, a Smith-Waterman modification adapted to 454 sequencing errors. To filter D-beta assignments, cutoffs were set at the 99th percentile of the alignment scores obtained from simulated random sequences. CDR3 was defined as the amino acids between the conserved V-segment Y[YFLI]C motif and the J-segment [FW]GXGT motif. Repertoire diversity was estimated with a compound Poisson process model previously applied to large-scale EST data. A procedure for detecting cross-contamination was applied so that sample contamination could be argued against as the origin of shared CDR3s. TCRdb reprocessing: public reads trimmed at Q25 with fastp, clones called with MiXCR, in-frame beta chains kept. Under each unique CDR3 protein, matching rows form one entry showing the most common genes and DNA. TCRdb's processing, not the authors' own work, is the source of the V and J calls. The sample table lists 8,000 to 10,000 distinct CDR3 sequences, approximately 50% of them with a count of one. The top ten clones comprise roughly 5.2% of the sample.

The CDR3 sequence holds 13 residues, the cysteine and phenylalanine included. CDR3 DNA is the only sequence kept; it has 39 bases, read in frame from the first base. Trimming removed 2 bases from V and 4 bases from J, leaving 6 bases between the germline ends. CDR1 and CDR2 were assigned from the germline V gene as MDHEN and SYDVKM. On this clonotype itself: No antigen is known for it. Base qualities are missing; no much larger clone stands one base away.

From the CD45RA-negative fraction, CD45RA-RO+ cells were selected as memory T cells using anti-CD45RO beads. Miltenyi superparamagnetic beads coated with subset-specific monoclonal antibodies were used to isolate the T cell subsets. All T cell populations were isolated from peripheral blood. Mononuclear cells were obtained from whole blood by Ficoll separation, and monocytes were then depleted with anti-CD14 microbeads. Right after isolation, the cell populations were resuspended in RNAprotect reagent. The sequence is built from TRBV28 and TRBJ1-5; the D segment cannot be called with confidence. Sequenced: memory T cells sorted from blood. The cell subset or site label on this specimen signifies: CD45RA-RO+ memory T cells. This clonotype was sampled from a man aged 35-49 years in good health. This receptor carries the CDR3 CASSLDGNQPQHF. The nucleotides read TGTGCCAGCAGTTTAGATGGAAATCAGCCCCAGCATTTT.